This T cell receptor (beta chain) was retrieved from a study of blood T cells in healthy people across ages. Primed by a sample-barcoded 5' primer and a J-beta primer mix, a second PCR proceeded for 7 to 11 cycles. In TCRdb, the 5' RACE reads were re-called with MiXCR into one record per CDR3 protein. The table records over 750,000 distinct CDR3 sequences, 20% to 25% of them present only once. Comment on this clonotype: Its antigen is not identified.

Germline CDR1 reads DFQATT; CDR2 reads SNEGSKA (reference sequence). V was shortened by 2 bases and J by 0 bases, with 13 bases between the two germline ends. This CDR3 is 15 amino acids long. Overall study results and limits: Total diversity from one million sequenced T cells was likely underestimated. Naive T cell percentage and TCR beta diversity correlated strongly.

These data also featured in a second study, about T cells of mothers and their children. Turning to that study: Three mothers and their six children, all healthy Caucasians, donated.

The receptor's source is a boy under 18 in good health. What was sequenced was blood. This chain uses TRBV20-1 with TRBJ1-1; D gene ambiguous. The chain's CDR3 is CSARPKWTLNTEAFF. The CDR3 coding sequence is TGCAGTGCTAGACCGAAGTGGACGCTGAACACTGAAGCTTTCTTT.